One and the same sample provided the 29 T cell receptor beta chains below, sequenced in a study of CD8+ T cells in alopecia areata. Investigators isolated RNA and reverse transcribed it into cDNA to act as the sequencing template. The data were produced by immunoSEQ multiplex PCR, yet TCRdb's version contains in-frame clones alone and is incomplete. The repertoire holds approximately 150,000 clones, with 62% as singletons. Sample: CD8+ T cells sorted from blood. The source of these receptors is a human donor in good health.

V is TRBV27 and J is TRBJ2-1; D possibly corresponds to TRBD1 (6 bases). CDR1 and CDR2 from the germline V gene are MNHEY and SMNVEV (reference sequence). CDR3 length equals 14 residues. V shed 6 bases and J shed 7 bases, with 16 bases lying between them. The CDR3 DNA follows: TGTGCCAGCAGACTCTGGACAGTTCCGAATGAGCAGTTCTTC. This encodes CASRLWTVPNEQFF.

This clone has a single count. The CDR3 spells CASSWGLAGVVLFYEQYF. CDR3 DNA: TGTGCCAGCAGCTGGGGACTAGCGGGAGTCGTTTTGTTCTACGAGCAGTACTTC. V usage is TRBV5-6 and J usage is TRBJ2-7, with TRBD2 identical over 14 bases. After removal of 3 bases from V and 3 bases from J, the junction contained 11 bases not matched to a gene. The CDR3 length is 18 residues. The germline V gene encodes CDR1 SGHDT and CDR2 YYEEEE. The full variable domain, in which reference TRBV5-6 and TRBJ2-7 provide the parts outside the CDR3, is DAGVTQSPTHLIKTRGQQVTLRCSPKSGHDTVSWYQQALGQGPQFIFQYYEEEERQRGNFPDRFSGHQFPNYSSELNVNALLLGDSALYLCASSWGLAGVVLFYEQYFGPGTRLTVT.

The table lists this clone with a count of one. V usage is TRBV29-1 and J usage is TRBJ1-5, with no clear D. This CDR3 has 13 residues. Trimming pared 4 bases from V and 3 bases from J, leaving 10 bases between. Per germline, CDR1 SQVTM and CDR2 ANQGSEA. Here the CDR3 reads CSVAKGNNQPQHF. DNA of the CDR3: TGCAGCGTTGCAAAGGGTAACAATCAGCCCCAGCATTTT.

This clone was found once. This chain joins TRBV27 and TRBJ2-1; D is perhaps TRBD2 (6 bases). V was shortened by 3 bases and J by 10 bases, with 19 bases between the two germline ends. Germline-derived CDR1 and CDR2 are MNHEY and SMNVEV (reference sequence). CDR3 length: 15 amino acids. In DNA form, the CDR3 reads TGTGCCAGCAGTTTTGTCGGGGGTCCCCATTCGGAGCAGTTCTTC. Translation gives CASSFVGGPHSEQFF.

CDR3 in amino acids: CASSYKAFVGGYTF. In nucleotides, the CDR3 is TGTGCCAGCAGTTACAAAGCATTCGTGGGTGGCTACACCTTC. This chain connects TRBV6-5 to TRBJ1-2; D ambiguous. The germline CDR1 and CDR2 sequences are MNHEY and SVGAGI. This CDR3 has 14 amino acids. Trimming took 2 bases from V and 7 from J, leaving 14 bases between them.

This rearrangement joins TRBV15 to TRBJ2-3; possible D gene TRBD1, 6 bases. Looked up from germline, CDR1 is LNHNV and CDR2 is YYDKDF (reference sequence). CDR3 length: 14 residues. V was clipped by 0 bases and J by 6 bases, with 10 bases between them. The CDR3 nucleotides are TGTGCCACCAGCAGAGAGATGGGGGCGGATACGCAGTATTTT. Translated: CATSREMGADTQYF.

The chain uses TRBV2 and TRBJ1-1; D is possibly TRBD1 (5 bases). The ends were cut back, 5 bases at V and 4 bases at J, with 17 bases in the middle. CDR1 is SNHLY and CDR2 is FYNNEI in the germline V gene. There are 15 residues in the CDR3. CDR3 sequence (DNA): TGTGCCAGCAGTTCGTCTCGGGATAGGGGCACTGAAGCTTTCTTT. Translation gives CASSSSRDRGTEAFF.

The genes are TRBV27 and TRBJ2-5; 10 bases agree with TRBD1. Trimming at V came to 5 bases and at J to 3 bases, leaving 9 bases not matched to a gene. The CDR3 runs to 16 residues. Germline V lookup: CDR1 MNHEY, CDR2 SMNVEV (reference sequence). This CDR3 reads CASSPRQGALEETQYF. The CDR3 bases are TGTGCCAGCAGTCCCAGACAGGGGGCACTCGAAGAGACCCAGTACTTC.

The V call is TRBV29-1, the J call TRBJ2-1; tentatively, D is TRBD1 or TRBD2 (5 bases each). V lost 7 bases, J lost 3 bases, and 7 bases lay in between. Germline values: CDR1 SQVTM, CDR2 ANQGSEA. CDR3 size: 11 residues. The DNA of the CDR3 is TGCAGCGGGGGGATCTACAATGAGCAGTTCTTC. Translation gives CSGGIYNEQFF.

The rearrangement uses TRBV7-6 and TRBJ2-7; D is undetermined. CDR3 length: 14 residues. The germline V and J ends were trimmed by 5 bases and 1 base, with 12 bases remaining between them. Germline V CDR1 and CDR2: SGHVS, FNYEAQ. CDR3 amino acids: CASSTLSGSYEQYF. For the CDR3, the DNA is TGTGCCAGCAGCACCCTGTCAGGTTCCTACGAGCAGTACTTC.

This sequence joins TRBV28 and TRBJ2-1; 7 nucleotides match TRBD2. The CDR3 sequence is 16 residues long. V was pared by 2 bases and J by 4 bases, with 8 bases of the junction left unmatched. Germline-derived CDR1 and CDR2 are MDHEN and SYDVKM. The CDR3 loop is CASSLPREVRYNEQFF. CDR3 DNA: TGTGCCAGCAGTTTACCACGGGAGGTGAGATACAATGAGCAGTTCTTC.

In its sample, this clone was seen a few times. This sequence joins TRBV29-1 and TRBJ2-7; TRBD1 matches 7 bases. Trimming cost V 7 bases and J 6 bases; bases outside gene matches: 6. This CDR3 contains 11 residues. CDR1 SQVTM and CDR2 ANQGSEA come from the germline V gene. As DNA, the CDR3 is TGCAGCGGACAGGGTGGATCCGAGCAGTACTTC. It encodes CSGQGGSEQYF.

This clone appeared a few times. The CDR3 spells CASSLDEYTEAFF. The DNA for the CDR3 is TGTGCCAGCAGCTTAGATGAATACACTGAAGCTTTCTTT. The chain links TRBV7-9 to TRBJ1-1; D is undetermined. The CDR3 contains 13 residues. Trimming shortened V by 1 base and J by 3 bases, and 6 bases separated the two germline ends. Germline CDR1 reads SEHNR; CDR2 reads FQNEAQ (reference sequence).

The table lists this clone with a few counts. CDR3 sequence reads: CASSLLAPGSGELFF. The CDR3 region has the DNA TGCGCCAGCAGCCTACTAGCGCCTGGCTCCGGGGAGCTGTTTTTT. This chain links TRBV4-1 with TRBJ2-2; 7 nucleotides line up with TRBD2. The length of the CDR3 is 15 residues. CDR1 MGHRA and CDR2 YSYEKL come from the germline V gene. The V segment lost 4 bases and the J segment 6 bases; nucleotides outside the gene matches: 8.

DNA of the CDR3: TGCAGCGTTGAAGTTCCCGCAGCCGAAGCTTTCTTT. Translating it yields CSVEVPAAEAFF. The chain employs TRBV29-1 and TRBJ1-1, with D uncertain. This CDR3 region has 12 residues. From germline, CDR1 is SQVTM and CDR2 ANQGSEA. Trimming left V 1 base short and J 8 bases short, with 11 bases between.

This clone was counted a few times. The chain links TRBV27 to TRBJ2-5, with 9 bases fitting TRBD2. V lost 2 bases and J lost 4; bases outside the gene matches: 5. The germline V gene has CDR1 MNHEY and CDR2 SMNVEV (reference sequence). CDR3 length: 15 residues. In DNA, the CDR3 is TGTGCCAGCAGTTTACAAGCGGGAGGTGGAGAGACCCAGTACTTC. Amino acid sequence: CASSLQAGGGETQYF.

J is TRBJ2-7 and V is TRBV7-9; a weak D match, TRBD2 (5 bases). This CDR3 spans 15 amino acids. V lost 3 bases to trimming and J lost 1 base, with 13 bases between them. Germline V gene sequence: CDR1 SEHNR, CDR2 FQNEAQ (reference sequence). The CDR3: CASSFSPSGSYEQYF. In nucleotides, the CDR3 is TGTGCCAGCAGCTTTTCCCCCTCGGGATCCTACGAGCAGTACTTC. Full variable domain (outside the CDR3, taken from reference TRBV7-9 and TRBJ2-7): DTGVSQNPRHKITKRGQNVTFRCDPISEHNRLYWYRQTLGQGPEFLTYFQNEAQLEKSRLLSDRFSAERPKGSFSTLEIQRTEQGDSAMYLCASSFSPSGSYEQYFGPGTRLTVT.

This clone showed up many times. This chain uses TRBV6-6 with TRBJ1-2; D remains unclear. Germline V gives CDR1 MNHNY, CDR2 SVGAGI (reference sequence). CDR3 length: 12 amino acids. Trimming took off 2 bases at V and 7 bases at J, with 8 bases between the two ends. The CDR3 DNA reads TGTGCCAGCAGTTACGTAGGCGGTGGCTACACCTTC. Its protein product is CASSYVGGGYTF.

The chain couples TRBV4-1 to TRBJ2-7; tentative D call: TRBD1 (6 bases). The germline V gene has CDR1 MGHRA and CDR2 YSYEKL. The CDR3 contains 16 residues. V was shortened by 2 bases and J by 3 bases, with 17 bases between the two germline ends. CDR3 bases: TGCGCCAGCAGCCAAAGACGACAGGACGACTACTACGAGCAGTACTTC. Translated: CASSQRRQDDYYEQYF.

CDR3 amino acids: CASSSGLAGAYEQYF. The DNA of the CDR3 is TGCGCCAGCAGCTCCGGACTAGCGGGAGCCTACGAGCAGTACTTC. The chain carries TRBV5-1 and TRBJ2-7; 13 positions agree with TRBD2. From germline, CDR1 is SGHRS and CDR2 YFSETQ. The ends lost 3 bases at V and 2 bases at J; junction bases unmatched: 2. This CDR3 spans 15 amino acids.

This clone was seen once. The DNA of the CDR3 is TGTGCCAGCAGCCCTATCCATGGTTTGGGGGATCAGCCCCAGCATTTT. It translates to CASSPIHGLGDQPQHF. The chain recombines TRBV7-8 with TRBJ1-5; maybe TRBD1 (5 bases). Germline CDR1 reads SGHVS; CDR2 reads FQNEAQ. The CDR3 runs 16 residues. The V end lost 5 bases, the J end lost 5 bases, and 19 bases lay between the germline ends.

V gene TRBV7-9 combines with J gene TRBJ2-7; 9 positions agree with TRBD1. This CDR3 is 13 amino acids long. The germline CDR1 and CDR2 sequences are SEHNR and FQNEAQ (reference sequence). With 7 bases clipped from V and 2 bases from J, the junction kept 3 bases outside the gene matches. CDR3 coding DNA: TGTGCCAGCACCCGACAGGGGGCCTACGAGCAGTACTTC. Translated: CASTRQGAYEQYF.

This clone was recorded at least ten times. This chain connects TRBV19 to TRBJ1-1; D is uncertain. The V and J ends lost 1 base and 8 bases respectively, with 11 bases between them. This CDR3 spans 13 amino acids. Germline CDR1 is LNHDA and CDR2 is SQIVND (reference sequence). CDR3 nucleotides: TGTGCCAGTAGTATAGTCCGGGCTGAGGAAGCTTTCTTT. As protein: CASSIVRAEEAFF.

This clone was seen only a few times. Here the CDR3 DNA reads TGTGCCAGCACTAAACTAGCGGGCTCCTACAATGAGCAGTTCTTC. Translated: CASTKLAGSYNEQFF. The chain joins TRBV6-5 to TRBJ2-1, with 9 bases lining up with TRBD2. The CDR3 has 15 amino acids. With V trimmed by 7 bases and J by 0 bases, 4 bases remained unmatched. In germline, CDR1 is MNHEY, CDR2 SVGAGI.

The rearrangement uses TRBV27 and TRBJ1-1, with 8 bases identical to TRBD1. This CDR3 region has 15 residues. Germline V CDR1 and CDR2: MNHEY, SMNVEV (reference sequence). V shed 3 bases and J 3 bases; nucleotides not matched to a gene: 6. The CDR3 DNA sequence: TGTGCCAGCAGTTTCACAGGGGGGGTCGACACTGAAGCTTTCTTT. Its protein is CASSFTGGVDTEAFF.

The chain is built from TRBV30 and TRBJ2-7, with D hard to call. From germline, CDR1 is GTSNPN and CDR2 SVGIG (reference sequence). V was shortened by 0 bases and J by 0 bases, with 3 bases between the two germline ends. The CDR3 totals 12 residues. Here the CDR3 reads CAWSVHSYEQYF. Written as DNA, the CDR3 is TGTGCCTGGAGTGTTCACTCCTACGAGCAGTACTTC.

This clone occurred once. The chain uses TRBV29-1 and TRBJ1-2, with a weak D call TRBD1 (5 bases). This CDR3 spans 13 amino acids. Germline lookup yields CDR1 SQVTM and CDR2 ANQGSEA. The V end was cut by 6 bases, the J end by 2 bases, with 13 bases between. As DNA, the CDR3 is TGCAGCGTGGGACCCTCGCGCAACTATGGCTACACCTTC. Encoded protein: CSVGPSRNYGYTF.

CDR3 coding DNA: TGTGCCAGCAGCCCCACCTATGAGCAGTTCTTC. Residues: CASSPTYEQFF. The chain links TRBV7-2 to TRBJ2-1; D unclear. The germline V gene has CDR1 SGHTA and CDR2 FQGNSA. V was pared by 5 bases and J by 8 bases, with 7 bases between. The CDR3 covers 11 residues. Full variable domain (outside the CDR3, taken from reference TRBV7-2 and TRBJ2-1): GAGVSQSPSNKVTEKGKDVELRCDPISGHTALYWYRQSLGQGLEFLIYFQGNSAPDKSGLPSDRFSAERTGGSVSTLTIQRTQQEDSAVYLCASSPTYEQFFGPGTRLTVL.

The chain has TRBV27 and TRBJ2-7; 7 nucleotides agree with TRBD2. Germline lookup yields CDR1 MNHEY and CDR2 SMNVEV (reference sequence). CDR3 length: 13 amino acids. The V gene end was trimmed by 3 bases and the J gene end by 5 bases; junction bases not matched to a gene: 4. The CDR3, as DNA: TGTGCCAGCAGTTTGGGGGGGATAGACGAGCAGTACTTC. Residues: CASSLGGIDEQYF.